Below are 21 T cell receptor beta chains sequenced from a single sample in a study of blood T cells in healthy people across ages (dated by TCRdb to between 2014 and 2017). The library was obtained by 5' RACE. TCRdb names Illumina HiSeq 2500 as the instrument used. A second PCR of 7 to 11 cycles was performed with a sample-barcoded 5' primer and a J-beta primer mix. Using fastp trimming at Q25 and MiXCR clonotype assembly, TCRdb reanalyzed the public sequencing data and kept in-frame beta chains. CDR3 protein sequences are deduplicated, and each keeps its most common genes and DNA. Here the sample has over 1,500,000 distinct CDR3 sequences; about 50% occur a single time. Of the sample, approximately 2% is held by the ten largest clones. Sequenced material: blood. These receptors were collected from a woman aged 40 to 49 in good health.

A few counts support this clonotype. CDR3 amino acids: CASSQDRSRPSEQYF. In DNA form, the CDR3 reads TGCGCCAGCAGCCAAGATAGGTCCAGGCCCTCCGAGCAGTACTTC. This rearrangement joins TRBV4-3 to TRBJ2-5; no reliable D call. The end of the DNA is better explained by TRBJ2-7, so the J call may be wrong. The germline CDR1 and CDR2 sequences are LGHNA and YSLEER. The CDR3 contains 15 residues.

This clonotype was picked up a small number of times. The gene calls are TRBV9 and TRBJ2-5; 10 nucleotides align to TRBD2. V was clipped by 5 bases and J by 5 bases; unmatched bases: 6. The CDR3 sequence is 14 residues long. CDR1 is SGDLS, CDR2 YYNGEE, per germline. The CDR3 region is CASSPAGGLETQYF. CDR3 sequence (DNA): TGTGCCAGCAGTCCAGCGGGGGGGCTCGAGACCCAGTACTTC.

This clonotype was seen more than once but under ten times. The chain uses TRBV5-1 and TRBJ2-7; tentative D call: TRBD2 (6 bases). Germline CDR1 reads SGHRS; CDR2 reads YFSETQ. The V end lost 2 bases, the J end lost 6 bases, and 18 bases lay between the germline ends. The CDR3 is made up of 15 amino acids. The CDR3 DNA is TGCGCCAGCAGCTTACAAGCCGGGGGAGGCTTCGAGCAGTACTTC. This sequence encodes CASSLQAGGGFEQYF.

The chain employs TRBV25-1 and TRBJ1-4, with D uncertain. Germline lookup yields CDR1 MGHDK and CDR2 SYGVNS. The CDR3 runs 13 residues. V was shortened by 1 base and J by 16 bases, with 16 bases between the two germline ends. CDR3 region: CASSEFYRSAKFF. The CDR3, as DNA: TGTGCCAGCAGTGAATTTTATCGGTCAGCCAAGTTTTTT.

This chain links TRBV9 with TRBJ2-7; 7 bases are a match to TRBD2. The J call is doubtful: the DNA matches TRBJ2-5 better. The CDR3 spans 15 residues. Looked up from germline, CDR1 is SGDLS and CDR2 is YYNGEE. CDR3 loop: CASSGPQRGGETQYF. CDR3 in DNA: TGTGCCAGCAGCGGTCCCCAGCGGGGTGGGGAGACCCAGTACTTC.

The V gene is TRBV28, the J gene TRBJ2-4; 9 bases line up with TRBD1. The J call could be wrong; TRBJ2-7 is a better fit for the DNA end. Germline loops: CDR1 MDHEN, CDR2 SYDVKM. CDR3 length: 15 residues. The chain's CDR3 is CASSPTDRGDHEQYF. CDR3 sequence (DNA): TGTGCCAGCAGTCCCACCGACAGGGGGGACCACGAGCAGTACTTC.

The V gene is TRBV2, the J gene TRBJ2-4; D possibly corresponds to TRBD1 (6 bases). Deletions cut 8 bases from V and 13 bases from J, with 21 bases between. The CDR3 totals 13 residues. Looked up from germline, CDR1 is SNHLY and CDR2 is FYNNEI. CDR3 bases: TGTGCCAGCTCCACAAACCTCAGACAGGAGCAGTACTTC. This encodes CASSTNLRQEQYF.

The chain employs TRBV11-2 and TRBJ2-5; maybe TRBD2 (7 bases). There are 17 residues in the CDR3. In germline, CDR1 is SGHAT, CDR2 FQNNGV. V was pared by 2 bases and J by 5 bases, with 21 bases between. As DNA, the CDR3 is TGTGCCAGCAGCTTATCGTTCGGGGGGCGGTTGGAGGAGACCCAGTACTTC. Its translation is CASSLSFGGRLEETQYF.

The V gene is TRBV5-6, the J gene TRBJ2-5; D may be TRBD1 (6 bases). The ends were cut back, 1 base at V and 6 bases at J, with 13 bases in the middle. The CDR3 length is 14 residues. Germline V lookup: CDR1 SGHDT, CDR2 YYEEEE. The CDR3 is CASSLTGREKTQYF. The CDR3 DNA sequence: TGTGCCAGCAGCTTGACAGGGAGAGAAAAGACCCAGTACTTC.

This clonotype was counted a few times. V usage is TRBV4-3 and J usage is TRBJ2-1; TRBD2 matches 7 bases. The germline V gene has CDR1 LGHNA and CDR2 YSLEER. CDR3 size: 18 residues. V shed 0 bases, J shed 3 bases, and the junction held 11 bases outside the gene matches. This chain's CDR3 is CASSQDGLLSGDYNEQFF. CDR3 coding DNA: TGCGCCAGCAGCCAAGATGGGTTACTGAGCGGGGACTACAATGAGCAGTTCTTC.

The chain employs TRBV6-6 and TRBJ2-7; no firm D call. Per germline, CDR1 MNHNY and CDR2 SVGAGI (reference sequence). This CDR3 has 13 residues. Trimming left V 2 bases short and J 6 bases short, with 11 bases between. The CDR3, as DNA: TGTGCCAGCAGTTACACCTCTGCCTCCGAGCAGTACTTC. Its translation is CASSYTSASEQYF.

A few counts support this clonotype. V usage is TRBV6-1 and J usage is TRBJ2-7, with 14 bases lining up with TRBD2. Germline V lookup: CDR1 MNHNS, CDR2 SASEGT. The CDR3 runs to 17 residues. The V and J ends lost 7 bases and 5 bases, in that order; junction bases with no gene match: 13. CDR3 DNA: TGTGCCAGCAACGGGGGACTAGCGGGGGACCTCAATAACGAGCAGTACTTC. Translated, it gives CASNGGLAGDLNNEQYF.

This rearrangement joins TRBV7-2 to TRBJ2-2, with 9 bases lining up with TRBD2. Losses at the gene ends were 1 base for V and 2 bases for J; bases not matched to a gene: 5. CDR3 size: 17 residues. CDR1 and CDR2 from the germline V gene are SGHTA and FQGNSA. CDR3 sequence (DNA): TGTGCCAGCAGCTTAGGCGGGGGGGCCTTAAACACCGGGGAGCTGTTTTTT. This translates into CASSLGGGALNTGELFF.

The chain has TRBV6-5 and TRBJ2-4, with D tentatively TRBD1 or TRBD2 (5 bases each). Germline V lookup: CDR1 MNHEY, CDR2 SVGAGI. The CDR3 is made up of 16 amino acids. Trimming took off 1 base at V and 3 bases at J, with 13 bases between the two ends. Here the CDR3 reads CASSYFPRDGKNIQYF. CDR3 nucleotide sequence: TGTGCCAGCAGTTACTTCCCTCGGGACGGCAAAAACATTCAGTACTTC.

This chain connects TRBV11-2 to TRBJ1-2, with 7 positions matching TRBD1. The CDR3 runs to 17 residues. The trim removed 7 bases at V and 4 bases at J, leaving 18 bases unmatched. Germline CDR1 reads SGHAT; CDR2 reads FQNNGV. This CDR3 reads CASTKTSGQDYAYGYTF. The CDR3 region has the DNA TGTGCCAGCACCAAGACATCTGGACAGGACTATGCCTATGGCTACACCTTC.

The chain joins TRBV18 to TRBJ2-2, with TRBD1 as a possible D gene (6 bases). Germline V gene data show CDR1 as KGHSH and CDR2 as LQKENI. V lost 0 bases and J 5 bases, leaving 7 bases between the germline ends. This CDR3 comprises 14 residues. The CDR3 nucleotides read TGTGCCAGCTCACCACCGACAGGAACCGGGGAGCTGTTTTTT. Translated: CASSPPTGTGELFF.

In nucleotides, the CDR3 is TGTGCCAGCAGCTTAGAGACTTCGCGTGGCAATCAGCCCCAGCATTTT. Translated: CASSLETSRGNQPQHF. This sequence joins TRBV7-2 and TRBJ1-5; D is uncertain. Germline values: CDR1 SGHTA, CDR2 FQGNSA. CDR3 length: 16 residues. Trimming took off 1 base at V and 2 bases at J, with 12 bases between the two ends.

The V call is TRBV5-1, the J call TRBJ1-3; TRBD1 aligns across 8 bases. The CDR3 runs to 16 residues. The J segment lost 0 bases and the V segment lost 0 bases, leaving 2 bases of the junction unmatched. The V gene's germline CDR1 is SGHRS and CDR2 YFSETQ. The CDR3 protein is CASSLGTGFSGNTIYF. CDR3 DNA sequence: TGCGCCAGCAGCTTGGGGACAGGGTTCTCTGGAAACACCATATATTTT.

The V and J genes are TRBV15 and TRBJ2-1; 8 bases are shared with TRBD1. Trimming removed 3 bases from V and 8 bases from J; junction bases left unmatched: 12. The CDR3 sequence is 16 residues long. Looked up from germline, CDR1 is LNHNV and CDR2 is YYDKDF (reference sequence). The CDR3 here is CATSSSRTGNFDEQFF. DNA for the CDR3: TGTGCCACCAGCAGCTCCCGGACAGGGAACTTCGATGAGCAGTTCTTC.

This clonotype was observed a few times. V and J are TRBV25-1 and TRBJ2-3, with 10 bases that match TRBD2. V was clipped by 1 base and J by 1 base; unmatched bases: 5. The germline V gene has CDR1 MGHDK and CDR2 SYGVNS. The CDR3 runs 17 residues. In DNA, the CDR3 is TGTGCCAGCAGTGAATGGCAGCGGGGGGGACGCACAGATACGCAGTATTTT. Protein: CASSEWQRGGRTDTQYF.

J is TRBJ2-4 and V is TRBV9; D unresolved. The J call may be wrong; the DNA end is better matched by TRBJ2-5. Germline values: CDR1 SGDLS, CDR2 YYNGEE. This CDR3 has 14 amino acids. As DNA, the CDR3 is TGTGCCAGCAGCGTAAATGCAGAGCAAGAGACCCAGTACTTC. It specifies CASSVNAEQETQYF.